The 27 T cell receptor beta chains in this list originate from one sample, sequenced in a study of T cell responses to AZD1222 COVID-19 vaccine. Sequencing was performed with immunoSEQ multiplex PCR; in TCRdb, only in-frame clones are kept and a portion is missing. This table holds approximately 200,000 clones, about 91% found once. This specimen consisted of peripheral blood, obtained on day 0 of AZD1222 vaccination. The receptors derive from an adult in good health.

This chain uses TRBV5-5 with TRBJ1-1, with a tentative D call TRBD1 (5 bases). The germline gives CDR1 SGHKS, CDR2 YYEKEE (reference sequence). Trimming left V 4 bases short and J 4 bases short, with 17 bases between. This CDR3 region has 15 residues. The CDR3 here is CASSLVGGEGTEAFF. CDR3 bases: TGTGCCAGCAGCCTTGTGGGAGGGGAAGGCACTGAAGCTTTCTTT.

This chain links TRBV11-2 with TRBJ2-1; 15 positions match TRBD2. The CDR3 spans 16 residues. CDR1 is SGHAT, CDR2 FQNNGV, per germline. The V gene end was trimmed by 3 bases and the J gene end by 6 bases; junction bases not matched to a gene: 3. CDR3 residues: CASSLAGLAGGNEQFF. CDR3 sequence (DNA): TGTGCCAGCAGCTTGGCGGGACTAGCGGGGGGCAATGAGCAGTTCTTC.

This chain uses TRBV19 with TRBJ2-7; D call uncertain. The CDR3 runs to 15 residues. Germline assignment: CDR1 LNHDA and CDR2 SQIVND (reference sequence). The ends were cut back, 4 bases at V and 0 bases at J, with 13 bases in the middle. The CDR3 reads CASSKWAYDSYEQYF. The CDR3 DNA is TGTGCCAGTAGTAAGTGGGCCTACGACTCCTACGAGCAGTACTTC.

The chain uses TRBV7-2 and TRBJ1-5; D might be TRBD1 (5 bases). This CDR3 has 15 amino acids. Germline lookup yields CDR1 SGHTA and CDR2 FQGNSA. V lost 5 bases, J lost 0 bases, and 11 bases lay in between. CDR3 in DNA: TGTGCCAGCAGCCCGACAGATTATAGCAATCAGCCCCAGCATTTT. This sequence encodes CASSPTDYSNQPQHF.

V usage is TRBV2 and J usage is TRBJ2-3; TRBD2 agrees at 7 bases. Germline V CDR1 and CDR2: SNHLY, FYNNEI. The length of the CDR3 is 14 residues. The ends lost 7 bases at V and 0 bases at J; junction bases unmatched: 4. Written as DNA, the CDR3 is TGTGCCAGCAATACGGGACTAAGCACAGATACGCAGTATTTT. Amino acids: CASNTGLSTDTQYF.

The CDR3 DNA follows: TGTGCCAGCAGCATCCTAACAGGGACCTCCGTGGGTGGAAACACCATATATTTT. Translated, it gives CASSILTGTSVGGNTIYF. V is TRBV7-6 and J is TRBJ1-3; a weak D match, TRBD1 (6 bases). The CDR3 is 18 residues long. V was cut by 5 bases and J by 3 bases, with 23 bases left in between. Germline-derived CDR1 and CDR2 are SGHVS and FNYEAQ.

This sequence joins TRBV30 and TRBJ1-6; D remains unclear. CDR3 length equals 13 residues. CDR1 and CDR2 from the germline V gene are GTSNPN and SVGIG (reference sequence). Trimming pared 1 base from V and 8 bases from J, leaving 9 bases between. CDR3 loop: CAWSDGADSPLHF. CDR3 bases: TGTGCCTGGAGTGACGGTGCCGATTCACCCCTCCACTTT.

This chain's CDR3 is CASSYPPETGGSYEQYF. The CDR3 DNA reads as TGTGCCAGCAGTTATCCGCCGGAGACAGGGGGCTCCTACGAGCAGTACTTC. V is TRBV6-2 or TRBV6-3 and J is TRBJ2-7, with 9 bases fitting TRBD1. Germline lookup yields CDR1 MNHEY and CDR2 SVGEGT. The CDR3 spans 17 residues. V shed 3 bases, J shed 0 bases, and the junction held 9 bases outside the gene matches.

This chain uses TRBV18 with TRBJ1-6; no clear D. V lost 3 bases and J lost 7, with 7 bases in between. This CDR3 spans 13 amino acids. CDR1 is KGHSH and CDR2 is LQKENI in the germline V gene. The CDR3 region has the DNA TGTGCCAGCTCACCCGGGATCAATTCACCCCTCCACTTT. Its protein is CASSPGINSPLHF.

The DNA of the CDR3 is TGTGCCAGTACCCCAGGGGGACTAGCGGGGCAAGAGACCCAGTACTTC. It specifies CASTPGGLAGQETQYF. The genes are TRBV19 and TRBJ2-5, with 13 positions matching TRBD2. The CDR3 has 16 amino acids. The ends lost 7 bases at V and 2 bases at J; junction bases unmatched: 7. The germline CDR1 and CDR2 sequences are LNHDA and SQIVND (reference sequence).

The chain couples TRBV6-5 to TRBJ1-3; no clear D gene. The CDR3 has 15 amino acids. Germline loops: CDR1 MNHEY, CDR2 SVGAGI. The V gene lost 7 bases and the J gene lost 0 bases, with 13 bases spanning the gap. CDR3 nucleotides: TGTGCCAGCAACCCCGACGGAAGCTCTGGAAACACCATATATTTT. Translating it yields CASNPDGSSGNTIYF.

The V and J genes are TRBV11-2 and TRBJ1-6; D perhaps matches TRBD1 (5 bases). Between the trimmed V and J ends, which lost 5 bases and 3 bases, there was a span of 11 bases. This CDR3 is built from 15 residues. The germline CDR1 and CDR2 sequences are SGHAT and FQNNGV. Here the CDR3 DNA reads TGTGCCAGCAGCGAGCCGACAGTCTATAATTCACCCCTCCACTTT. It is translated as CASSEPTVYNSPLHF.

This chain joins TRBV13 and TRBJ1-6, with 8 positions matching TRBD1. Per germline, CDR1 PRHDT and CDR2 FYEKMQ (reference sequence). With V trimmed by 4 bases and J by 3 bases, 8 bases remained unmatched. This CDR3 has 17 residues. CDR3: CASSSTTGGLYNSPLHF. The CDR3 coding sequence is TGTGCCAGCAGCTCGACCACAGGGGGGCTCTATAATTCACCCCTCCACTTT.

The sample holds one count of this clone. The chain combines TRBV15 with TRBJ1-2; 7 bases match TRBD1. The CDR3 is 15 residues long. Germline CDR1 LNHNV, CDR2 YYDKDF (reference sequence). With 4 bases clipped from V and 2 bases from J, the junction kept 7 bases outside the gene matches. In DNA, the CDR3 is TGTGCCACCAGCATCCGGGACAGACACAACTATGGCTACACCTTC. Encoded protein: CATSIRDRHNYGYTF.

The chain employs TRBV5-4 and TRBJ1-1; 8 bases are a match to TRBD1. Looked up from germline, CDR1 is SGHNT and CDR2 is YYREEE (reference sequence). This CDR3 region has 13 residues. Germline trimming cut 4 bases from V and 8 bases from J; bases unmatched to any gene: 7. The DNA of the CDR3 is TGTGCCAGCAGCCCAACCGGACAGGGCGAAGCTTTCTTT. It translates to CASSPTGQGEAFF. Full variable domain (remainder filled in from reference TRBV5-4 and TRBJ1-1): ETGVTQSPTHLIKTRGQQVTLRCSSQSGHNTVSWYQQALGQGPQFIFQYYREEENGRGNFPPRFSGLQFPNYSSELNVNALELDDSALYLCASSPTGQGEAFFGQGTRLTVV.

For the CDR3, the DNA is TGTGCCTGGAGTGGTGGGACAAGACAGGGGGAGTTTACCGGGGAGCTGTTTTTT. This gives the protein CAWSGGTRQGEFTGELFF. The chain is built from TRBV30 and TRBJ2-2, with 9 bases aligning to TRBD1. The junction had 14 bases not matched to a gene; V was cut back by 1 base and J by 5 bases. Germline V gene lookup returns CDR1 GTSNPN and CDR2 SVGIG (reference sequence). The length of the CDR3 is 18 residues.

This clone was seen just once. J is TRBJ2-1 and V is TRBV27; weak D call: TRBD1 (5 bases). There are 14 residues in the CDR3. V lost 5 bases, J lost 2 bases, and 10 bases lay in between. Germline V gene sequence: CDR1 MNHEY, CDR2 SMNVEV (reference sequence). This CDR3 is CASSTTETYNEQFF. CDR3 nucleotides: TGTGCCAGCAGTACGACAGAGACCTACAATGAGCAGTTCTTC.

This rearrangement joins TRBV5-6 to TRBJ2-3; 8 bases line up with TRBD1. Germline lookup yields CDR1 SGHDT and CDR2 YYEEEE. This CDR3 is 15 amino acids long. V trimming: 1 base; J trimming: 2 bases; junction bases outside the gene matches: 3. The CDR3 reads CASSLTDRATDTQYF. In nucleotides, the CDR3 is TGTGCCAGCAGCTTGACGGACAGGGCCACAGATACGCAGTATTTT.

The chain employs TRBV2 and TRBJ2-1; 10 bases are shared with TRBD2. The CDR3 runs to 14 residues. Germline V gene lookup returns CDR1 SNHLY and CDR2 FYNNEI. The junction had 6 bases not matched to a gene; V was cut back by 10 bases and J by 3 bases. In DNA form, the CDR3 reads TGTGCCACCCTGGCTAGCGGGGGCTACAATGAGCAGTTCTTC. It specifies CATLASGGYNEQFF.

The rearrangement links TRBV6-6 to TRBJ2-5; D call uncertain. CDR1 is MNHNY and CDR2 is SVGAGI in the germline V gene (reference sequence). The CDR3 spans 13 residues. Trimming took 2 bases from V and 2 from J, leaving 6 bases between them. CDR3 DNA sequence: TGTGCCAGCAGTTACAACGGTCAAGAGACCCAGTACTTC. Residues: CASSYNGQETQYF.

This chain joins TRBV11-2 and TRBJ2-7; possibly TRBD2 for D (6 bases). V was clipped by 5 bases and J by 3 bases, with 20 bases between them. This CDR3 is built from 16 residues. Germline loops: CDR1 SGHAT, CDR2 FQNNGV. The CDR3 sequence is CASSPPARGTFYEQYF. The CDR3 DNA is TGTGCCAGCAGCCCTCCGGCCCGGGGGACCTTCTACGAGCAGTACTTC.

In its sample, this clone was seen a few times. The gene calls are TRBV29-1 and TRBJ2-2; 14 bases match TRBD2. Per germline, CDR1 SQVTM and CDR2 ANQGSEA. The CDR3 spans 19 residues. Losses at the gene ends were 2 bases for V and 2 bases for J; bases not matched to a gene: 10. This CDR3 reads CSVELQRGLAGVNTGELFF. The CDR3 DNA sequence: TGCAGCGTTGAACTGCAAAGGGGACTAGCGGGGGTAAACACCGGGGAGCTGTTTTTT.

This rearrangement joins TRBV4-3 to TRBJ2-1, with 9 bases lining up with TRBD1. V dropped 1 base and J dropped 12; count of bases not matched to a gene: 4. The CDR3 extends over 13 amino acids. Germline CDR1 is LGHNA and CDR2 is YSLEER. As DNA, the CDR3 is TGCGCCAGCAGCCAAGCCCAGACAGGGGGGCAGTTCTTC. Its protein product is CASSQAQTGGQFF.

The genes are TRBV5-1 and TRBJ1-4; D gene unclear. Germline CDR1 SGHRS, CDR2 YFSETQ. This CDR3 spans 14 amino acids. V was cut by 0 bases and J by 7 bases, with 10 bases left in between. CDR3 residues: CASSLDPSREKLFF. DNA for the CDR3: TGCGCCAGCAGCTTGGACCCTAGCCGTGAAAAACTGTTTTTT.

The chain links TRBV6-1 to TRBJ1-2; possible D gene TRBD1, 5 bases. This CDR3 contains 14 residues. CDR1 is MNHNS, CDR2 SASEGT, per germline. The V end was cut by 1 base, the J end by 4 bases, with 10 bases between. The CDR3 reads CASSEGGWGYGYTF. In DNA form, the CDR3 reads TGTGCCAGCAGTGAAGGGGGCTGGGGCTATGGCTACACCTTC.

The J gene is TRBJ1-3, the V gene TRBV2, with a possible D match to TRBD1 (6 bases). In germline, CDR1 is SNHLY, CDR2 FYNNEI. The CDR3 sequence is 15 residues long. The germline V and J ends were trimmed by 6 bases and 0 bases, with 12 bases remaining between them. CDR3 sequence: CASRPTGSSGNTIYF. The CDR3 region has the DNA TGTGCCAGCAGGCCTACAGGGAGCTCTGGAAACACCATATATTTT. The variable domain in full, with the rest retrieved from reference TRBV2 and TRBJ1-3, is EPEVTQTPSHQVTQMGQEVILRCVPISNHLYFYWYRQILGQKVEFLVSFYNNEISEKSEIFDDQFSVERPDGSNFTLKIRSTKLEDSAMYFCASRPTGSSGNTIYFGEGSWLTVV.

V is TRBV18 and J is TRBJ1-1; unclear D gene. CDR1 is KGHSH and CDR2 is LQKENI in the germline V gene. There are 13 residues in the CDR3. Trimming removed 6 bases from V and 0 bases from J, with 8 bases in between. The CDR3 here is CASSLQMNTEAFF. The DNA of the CDR3 is TGTGCCAGCTCCCTTCAGATGAACACTGAAGCTTTCTTT. The full variable domain, in which reference TRBV18 and TRBJ1-1 provide the parts outside the CDR3, is NAGVMQNPRHLVRRRGQEARLRCSPMKGHSHVYWYRQLPEEGLKFMVYLQKENIIDESGMPKERFSAEFPKEGPSILRIQQVVRGDSAAYFCASSLQMNTEAFFGQGTRLTVV.